The 21 T cell receptor beta chains below were found in one sample sequenced in a study of graft-versus-host responses after intestinal transplantation (dated by TCRdb to 2020 to 2023). Antigen specificity for these receptors is unknown. The time point label on this specimen signifies: cells obtained before transplantation from donor or recipient. The library was prepared using the immunoSEQ multiplex PCR assay. Entries here come from immuneACCESS through TCRdb and include only in-frame sequences with V and J called. Some clones fail to appear in such tables; in the studies checked, an unresolved V gene covers under half of the shortfall, and the cause of the remainder is unknown. The sample has about 120,000 clones on record, approximately 95% of them singletons. The ten largest make up roughly 0.11% of the sample. Sequenced material: unstimulated CD4+ T cells sorted from spleen or lymph node cells, taken before intestinal transplant. Source of these receptors: a human donor who received an intestinal transplant.

This chain uses TRBV7-9 with TRBJ2-5, with TRBD2 identical over 15 bases. This CDR3 spans 15 amino acids. CDR1 is SEHNR, CDR2 FQNEAQ, per germline (reference sequence). Trimming removed 4 bases from V and 5 bases from J; junction bases left unmatched: 2. The chain's CDR3 is CASSSGLAGGETQYF. In DNA, the CDR3 is TGTGCCAGCAGCTCCGGACTAGCGGGAGGGGAGACCCAGTACTTC.

This clone is a singleton in its sample. The rearrangement links TRBV18 to TRBJ1-1, with no clear D. This CDR3 contains 13 residues. V was shortened by 0 bases and J by 6 bases, with 8 bases between the two germline ends. CDR1 is KGHSH and CDR2 is LQKENI in the germline V gene. CDR3 loop: CASSPPVGSEAFF. CDR3 bases: TGTGCCAGCTCACCACCGGTCGGGTCTGAAGCTTTCTTT.

The chain recombines TRBV5-3 with TRBJ2-1; 7 bases match TRBD1. TRBV5-3 is sorted into the ORF group, with uncertain function. Germline trimming cut 4 bases from V and 8 bases from J; bases unmatched to any gene: 9. The CDR3 is 14 residues long. CDR3 coding DNA: TGTGCCAGAAGCCCGGGACAGCCTACCCATGAGCAGTTCTTC. This gives the protein CARSPGQPTHEQFF.

V gene TRBV13 combines with J gene TRBJ2-1; 7 nucleotides line up with TRBD1. This CDR3 spans 12 amino acids. V lost 6 bases, J lost 7 bases, and 3 bases stayed unmatched. Germline CDR1 and CDR2: PRHDT and FYEKMQ (reference sequence). In nucleotides, the CDR3 is TGTGCCAGCAGTTCGACAGGGAATGAGCAGTTCTTC. It yields the protein CASSSTGNEQFF.

This clone was detected only once. This rearrangement joins TRBV6-5 to TRBJ1-5, with D unclear. Germline loops: CDR1 MNHEY, CDR2 SVGAGI. This CDR3 comprises 15 residues. The V end lost 0 bases, the J end lost 1 base, and 7 bases lay between the germline ends. This CDR3 reads CASSYSGKSNQPQHF. The CDR3 DNA reads as TGTGCCAGCAGTTACTCGGGGAAGAGCAATCAGCCCCAGCATTTT.

This clone was detected only once. The V and J genes are TRBV7-6 and TRBJ1-3; D is unresolved. Deletions cut 1 base from V and 0 bases from J, with 7 bases between. CDR1 is SGHVS and CDR2 is FNYEAQ in the germline V gene. This CDR3 contains 15 residues. CDR3 loop: CASSLESNSGNTIYF. CDR3 DNA sequence: TGTGCCAGCAGCTTAGAGTCAAACTCTGGAAACACCATATATTTT.

The V gene is TRBV18, the J gene TRBJ1-4; the D is unclear. Per germline, CDR1 KGHSH and CDR2 LQKENI. With 3 bases removed from V and 10 bases from J, the gap between germline ends came to 12 bases. CDR3 size: 13 residues. In nucleotides, the CDR3 is TGTGCCAGCTCACCCTCACCCGAAGGAAAACTGTTTTTT. Translated: CASSPSPEGKLFF. Combining the CDR3 with reference TRBV18 and TRBJ1-4 gives the whole variable domain NAGVMQNPRHLVRRRGQEARLRCSPMKGHSHVYWYRQLPEEGLKFMVYLQKENIIDESGMPKERFSAEFPKEGPSILRIQQVVRGDSAAYFCASSPSPEGKLFFGSGTQLSVL.

The rearrangement joins TRBV5-1 to TRBJ1-2; D is perhaps TRBD1 (5 bases). The CDR3 spans 19 residues. From germline, CDR1 is SGHRS and CDR2 YFSETQ. Trimming pared 3 bases from V and 5 bases from J, leaving 29 bases between. The CDR3 DNA is TGCGCCAGCAGCTCCTTAGGGGTCAGAGGGGCGCGAAGTTATTATGGCTACACCTTC. Encoded protein: CASSSLGVRGARSYYGYTF.

V is TRBV9 and J is TRBJ2-3; TRBD1 matches 9 bases. The germline V gene has CDR1 SGDLS and CDR2 YYNGEE. The CDR3 loop spans 17 amino acids. With 0 bases clipped from V and 4 bases from J, the junction kept 9 bases outside the gene matches. CDR3 protein: CASSVDEDRGLPDTQYF. CDR3 sequence (DNA): TGTGCCAGCAGCGTAGATGAGGACAGGGGCCTCCCAGATACGCAGTATTTT.

This clone was seen only once. The CDR3 DNA reads as TGTGCCAGCAGTGAAGGCGGGGTGCTGGGTTTCTTC. It yields the protein CASSEGGVLGFF. The chain recombines TRBV2 with TRBJ2-1; a possible D gene is TRBD2 (6 bases). CDR1 SNHLY and CDR2 FYNNEI come from the germline V gene. The CDR3 spans 12 residues. V lost 1 base to trimming and J lost 16 bases, with 14 bases between them.

Here the CDR3 DNA reads TGTGCCAGCACCCAGGGGGACAGCTCCTACGAGCAGTACTTC. As protein: CASTQGDSSYEQYF. V usage is TRBV6-6 and J usage is TRBJ2-7, with 7 positions matching TRBD1. Germline loops: CDR1 MNHNY, CDR2 SVGAGI (reference sequence). This CDR3 region has 14 residues. V lost 7 bases to trimming and J lost 0 bases; unmatched junction nucleotides: 6.

This chain connects TRBV30 to TRBJ2-7, with unresolved D. Trimming took 2 bases from V and 0 from J, leaving 14 bases between them. The CDR3 contains 15 residues. The germline V gene has CDR1 GTSNPN and CDR2 SVGIG (reference sequence). The CDR3 nucleotides read TGTGCCTGGAGTCGGGCGCCTCCTCGCTCCTACGAGCAGTACTTC. Amino acid sequence: CAWSRAPPRSYEQYF.

J is TRBJ2-1 and V is TRBV9; 8 nucleotides align to TRBD2. The CDR3 spans 14 residues. After removal of 3 bases from V and 10 bases from J, the junction contained 9 bases not matched to a gene. CDR1 is SGDLS, CDR2 YYNGEE, per germline. In nucleotides, the CDR3 is TGTGCCAGCAGCGCCGGACTAGCATCAGGGGAGCAGTTCTTC. Amino acids: CASSAGLASGEQFF.

The chain combines TRBV19 with TRBJ2-5; tentatively, D is TRBD1 (7 bases). The end of the DNA aligns better with TRBJ2-7, so the J call may be wrong. Germline-derived CDR1 and CDR2 are LNHDA and SQIVND (reference sequence). The CDR3 contains 14 residues. The CDR3 here is CASRKEGASYEQYF. For the CDR3, the DNA is TGTGCCAGTCGGAAGGAGGGGGCCTCCTACGAGCAGTACTTC.

The rearrangement uses TRBV10-3 and TRBJ2-1, with D tentatively TRBD1 (6 bases). V was shortened by 3 bases and J by 7 bases, with 10 bases between the two germline ends. In germline, CDR1 is ENHRY, CDR2 SYGVKD. CDR3 length equals 13 residues. In nucleotides, the CDR3 is TGTGCCATCAGTGAAGAACAGGGAAATGAGCAGTTCTTC. Translated, it gives CAISEEQGNEQFF.

The rearrangement links TRBV10-3 to TRBJ2-3, with 10 bases that match TRBD2. The CDR3 contains 16 residues. V lost 2 bases to trimming and J lost 4 bases; unmatched junction nucleotides: 6. The germline gives CDR1 ENHRY, CDR2 SYGVKD. The DNA of the CDR3 is TGTGCCATCAGTGAGACTAGCGGGAAGGGGGCAGATACGCAGTATTTT. This translates into CAISETSGKGADTQYF.

The chain has TRBV2 and TRBJ2-7; D is ambiguous. The germline V gene encodes CDR1 SNHLY and CDR2 FYNNEI. The CDR3 loop spans 11 amino acids. V lost 2 bases, J lost 3 bases, and 2 bases lay in between. Here the CDR3 reads CASSELYEQYF. The CDR3, as DNA: TGTGCCAGCAGTGAACTCTACGAGCAGTACTTC. Filled out from reference TRBV2 and TRBJ2-7, the complete variable domain reads EPEVTQTPSHQVTQMGQEVILRCVPISNHLYFYWYRQILGQKVEFLVSFYNNEISEKSEIFDDQFSVERPDGSNFTLKIRSTKLEDSAMYFCASSELYEQYFGPGTRLTVT.

The chain recombines TRBV27 with TRBJ2-7; 7 bases are shared with TRBD1. The germline CDR1 and CDR2 sequences are MNHEY and SMNVEV (reference sequence). The CDR3 totals 14 residues. The J segment lost 3 bases and the V segment lost 7 bases, leaving 9 bases of the junction unmatched. In DNA, the CDR3 is TGTGCCAGCAAGTCGACAGGGTATTACTACGAGCAGTACTTC. As protein: CASKSTGYYYEQYF.

The rearrangement uses TRBV25-1 and TRBJ1-4; no clear D gene. Trimming left V 3 bases short and J 7 bases short, with 9 bases between. Per the germline V gene, CDR1 is MGHDK and CDR2 is SYGVNS. The CDR3 sequence is 13 residues long. The CDR3 sequence is CASSDPWGEKLFF. The CDR3 DNA reads TGTGCCAGCAGTGACCCCTGGGGTGAAAAACTGTTTTTT.

The V gene is TRBV25-1, the J gene TRBJ1-1, with 8 bases aligning to TRBD1. This CDR3 contains 15 residues. The J segment lost 1 base and the V segment lost 4 bases, leaving 5 bases of the junction unmatched. CDR1 MGHDK and CDR2 SYGVNS come from the germline V gene. CDR3 coding DNA: TGTGCCAGCAGTGCGATAGGGACAGGGAACACTGAAGCTTTCTTT. Translating it yields CASSAIGTGNTEAFF. Full variable domain (outside the CDR3, taken from reference TRBV25-1 and TRBJ1-1): EADIYQTPRYLVIGTGKKITLECSQTMGHDKMYWYQQDPGMELHLIHYSYGVNSTEKGDLSSESTVSRIRTEHFPLTLESARPSHTSQYLCASSAIGTGNTEAFFGQGTRLTVV.

The CDR3, as DNA: TGCGCCAGCAGCCGCCAAGACAGTGTCTACGAGCAGTACTTC. It codes for CASSRQDSVYEQYF. The chain uses TRBV4-1 and TRBJ2-7; D is perhaps TRBD1 (5 bases). Germline-derived CDR1 and CDR2 are MGHRA and YSYEKL. The V end lost 4 bases, the J end lost 3 bases, and 13 bases lay between the germline ends. This CDR3 has 14 residues.